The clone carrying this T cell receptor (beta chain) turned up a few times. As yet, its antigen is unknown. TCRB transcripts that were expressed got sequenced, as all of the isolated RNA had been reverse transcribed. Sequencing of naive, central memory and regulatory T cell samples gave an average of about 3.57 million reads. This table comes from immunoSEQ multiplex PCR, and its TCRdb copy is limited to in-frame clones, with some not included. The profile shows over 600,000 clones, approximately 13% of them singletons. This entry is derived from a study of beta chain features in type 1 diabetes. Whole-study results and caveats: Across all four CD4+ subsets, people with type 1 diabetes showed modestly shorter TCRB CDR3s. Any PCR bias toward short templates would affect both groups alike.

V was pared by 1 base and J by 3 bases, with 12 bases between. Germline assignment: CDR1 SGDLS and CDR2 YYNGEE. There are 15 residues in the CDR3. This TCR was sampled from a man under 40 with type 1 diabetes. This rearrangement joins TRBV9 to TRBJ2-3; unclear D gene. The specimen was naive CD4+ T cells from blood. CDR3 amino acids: CASSVTPVGTDTQYF. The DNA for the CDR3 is TGTGCCAGCAGCGTAACGCCGGTTGGTACAGATACGCAGTATTTT.